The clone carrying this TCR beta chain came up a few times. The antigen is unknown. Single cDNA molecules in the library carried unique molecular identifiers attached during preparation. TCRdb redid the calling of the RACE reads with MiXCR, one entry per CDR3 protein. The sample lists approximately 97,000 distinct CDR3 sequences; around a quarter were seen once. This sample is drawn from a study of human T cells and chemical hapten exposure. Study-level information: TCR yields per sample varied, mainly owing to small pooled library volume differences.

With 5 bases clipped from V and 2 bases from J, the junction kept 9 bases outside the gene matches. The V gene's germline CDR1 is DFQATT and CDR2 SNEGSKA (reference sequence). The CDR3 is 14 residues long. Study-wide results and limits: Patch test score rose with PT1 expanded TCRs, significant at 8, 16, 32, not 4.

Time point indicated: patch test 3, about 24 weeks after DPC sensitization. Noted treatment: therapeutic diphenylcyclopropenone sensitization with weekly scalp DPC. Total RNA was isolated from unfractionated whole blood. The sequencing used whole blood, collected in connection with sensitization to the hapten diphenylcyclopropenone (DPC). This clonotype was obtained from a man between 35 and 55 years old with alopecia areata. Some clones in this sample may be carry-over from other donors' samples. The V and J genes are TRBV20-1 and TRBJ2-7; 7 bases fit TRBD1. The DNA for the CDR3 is TGCAGTGCTCCCGACAGGGTCGGGACCTACGAGCAGTACTTC. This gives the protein CSAPDRVGTYEQYF.